What follows are 4 T cell receptor beta chains derived from one specimen sequenced in a study of CD8 T cells in ankylosing spondylitis. Each CDR3 protein gets one entry after TCRdb re-called the 5' RACE reads with MiXCR. The sample yields fewer than 200,000 distinct CDR3 sequences, approximately 18% seen once. The sequencing sample was made of blood, either unsorted or a sorted T cell fraction (not recorded which). These receptors originate from a male donor under 30 with ankylosing spondylitis or in good health (not recorded which).

This clonotype has a count of ten or more. The chain uses TRBV27 and TRBJ1-1; D remains unclear. Germline loops: CDR1 MNHEY, CDR2 SMNVEV (reference sequence). This CDR3 region has 13 residues. V lost 6 bases, J lost 0 bases, and 8 bases lay in between. CDR3 in amino acids: CASSLPMNTEAFF. For the CDR3, the DNA is TGTGCCAGCAGCCTTCCTATGAACACTGAAGCTTTCTTT.

The table lists this clonotype with many counts. This rearrangement joins TRBV10-3 to TRBJ2-3, with D perhaps matching TRBD2 (5 bases). This CDR3 comprises 13 residues. The V end was cut by 9 bases, the J end by 0 bases, with 10 bases between. CDR1 is ENHRY and CDR2 is SYGVKD in the germline V gene. CDR3 loop: CAIMGGSTDTQYF. DNA of the CDR3: TGTGCCATTATGGGCGGGAGCACAGATACGCAGTATTTT.

This clonotype was counted ten times or more. CDR3 region: CSVVPTADYGYTF. The CDR3 DNA reads TGCAGCGTTGTCCCGACAGCGGACTATGGCTACACCTTC. The rearrangement uses TRBV29-1 and TRBJ1-2, with D perhaps matching TRBD1 (5 bases). From germline, CDR1 is SQVTM and CDR2 ANQGSEA. The CDR3 covers 13 residues. The V end lost 4 bases, the J end lost 3 bases, and 12 bases lay between the germline ends.

This clonotype was observed many times. V usage is TRBV20-1 and J usage is TRBJ2-7; TRBD1 or TRBD2 may be the D gene (5 bases each). Germline CDR1 reads DFQATT; CDR2 reads SNEGSKA (reference sequence). V dropped 7 bases and J dropped 6 bases, with 19 bases sitting between them. This CDR3 contains 13 residues. CDR3 loop: CSVSVGAKAEQYF. In nucleotides, the CDR3 is TGCAGTGTTTCGGTCGGGGCCAAGGCCGAGCAGTACTTC.